Following are 23 T cell receptor beta chains from one sample sequenced in a study of molecular identifiers for immune sequencing clone quantification. Via MiXCR, TCRdb re-called the PCR reads, giving one row per CDR3 protein. The sample yields over 600,000 distinct CDR3 sequences, just under 20% seen once. Material: naive CD8+ T cells from blood, with Jurkat cell RNA spiked in. Documented subset: FACS-sorted CD8+CD4-CCR7+CD45RA+ naive T cells. The receptors were gathered from a human donor in good health. Some libraries in this study had Jurkat cell RNA spiked in.

The sample holds many counts of this clonotype. This chain connects TRBV20-1 to TRBJ2-7, with 9 bases that match TRBD1. Germline CDR1 and CDR2: DFQATT and SNEGSKA (reference sequence). V trimming: 0 bases; J trimming: 3 bases; junction bases outside the gene matches: 6. The CDR3 has 15 residues. CDR3 in DNA: TGCAGTGCTAGAGATTGGGGACAGGGCGACTACGAGCAGTACTTC. It translates to CSARDWGQGDYEQYF.

The table lists this clonotype with many counts. The chain joins TRBV6-6 to TRBJ1-6; 7 bases fit TRBD1. This CDR3 is built from 15 residues. Germline lookup yields CDR1 MNHNY and CDR2 SVGAGI (reference sequence). V gave up 5 bases and J gave up 6 bases; unmatched junction bases: 7. The chain's CDR3 is CASSLLTGSNSPLHF. CDR3 nucleotides: TGTGCCAGCAGTCTACTGACAGGGTCTAATTCACCCCTCCACTTT.

Only a few counts were recorded for this clonotype. The chain links TRBV27 to TRBJ2-7; 8 bases map to TRBD2. This CDR3 region has 16 residues. CDR1 is MNHEY, CDR2 SMNVEV, per germline (reference sequence). The ends lost 6 bases at V and 5 bases at J; junction bases unmatched: 15. CDR3 amino acids: CASSVDLGLAVNEQYF. The CDR3 DNA reads TGTGCCAGCAGCGTTGATTTAGGACTAGCTGTGAACGAGCAGTACTTC.

This clonotype was seen only a few times. The CDR3 DNA sequence: TGCAGTGCTGAGGGGGCAGTCCCGTGGAATAGCAATCAGCCCCAGCATTTT. This translates into CSAEGAVPWNSNQPQHF. The chain links TRBV20-1 to TRBJ1-5, with TRBD1 identical over 7 bases. Germline-derived CDR1 and CDR2 are DFQATT and SNEGSKA (reference sequence). The CDR3 has 17 amino acids. The V segment lost 5 bases and the J segment 0 bases; nucleotides outside the gene matches: 13.

This clonotype was seen ten or more times. The chain uses TRBV20-1 and TRBJ2-3; possibly TRBD2 for D (6 bases). Germline CDR1 and CDR2: DFQATT and SNEGSKA (reference sequence). The CDR3 sequence is 15 residues long. Trimming removed 0 bases at V and 4 bases at J, with 14 bases between. The CDR3 sequence is CSARDKGTQSDTQYF. In nucleotides, the CDR3 is TGCAGTGCTAGAGATAAGGGGACTCAGTCAGATACGCAGTATTTT.

This clonotype was seen ten or more times. The chain carries TRBV28 and TRBJ2-7, with TRBD2 as a possible D gene (6 bases). CDR3 length: 14 residues. In germline, CDR1 is MDHEN, CDR2 SYDVKM. Trimming pared 3 bases from V and 3 bases from J, leaving 12 bases between. The CDR3 loop reads CASSFRGLNYEQYF. In nucleotides, the CDR3 is TGTGCCAGCAGTTTTAGGGGACTTAACTACGAGCAGTACTTC. The full variable domain, rest sourced from reference TRBV28 and TRBJ2-7, is DVKVTQSSRYLVKRTGEKVFLECVQDMDHENMFWYRQDPGLGLRLIYFSYDVKMKEKGDIPEGYSVSREKKERFSLILESASTNQTSMYLCASSFRGLNYEQYFGPGTRLTVT.

This clonotype was recorded many times. The genes are TRBV7-9 and TRBJ2-5; 8 bases line up with TRBD2. With 5 bases clipped from V and 6 bases from J, the junction kept 11 bases outside the gene matches. This CDR3 is 15 amino acids long. Germline CDR1 and CDR2: SEHNR and FQNEAQ (reference sequence). Here the CDR3 reads CASSPDGTSYQTQYF. The CDR3 DNA follows: TGTGCCAGCAGCCCCGACGGGACTAGTTATCAGACCCAGTACTTC.

This clonotype was counted many times. The rearrangement links TRBV28 to TRBJ1-5, with D maybe TRBD1 (5 bases). V shed 3 bases and J shed 1 base, with 13 bases lying between them. There are 16 residues in the CDR3. CDR1 is MDHEN, CDR2 SYDVKM, per germline. CDR3 residues: CASSFTGTGSNQPQHF. The DNA for the CDR3 is TGTGCCAGCAGTTTTACTGGGACTGGCAGCAATCAGCCCCAGCATTTT.

With respect to this clonotype: This may be a read error: a much more frequent sequence differs by one nucleotide. V and J are TRBV19 and TRBJ2-5, with 9 bases identical to TRBD1. Germline assignment: CDR1 LNHDA and CDR2 SQIVND (reference sequence). This CDR3 is 14 amino acids long. CDR3 protein: CAIYRGPFQGTQYF. The CDR3 DNA reads as TGTGCCATTTACAGGGGGCCTTTCCAAGGGACCCAGTACTTC.

This chain connects TRBV4-1 to TRBJ2-1; possibly TRBD1 or TRBD2 for D (6 bases each). The germline V and J ends were trimmed by 8 bases and 4 bases, with 15 bases remaining between them. The CDR3 runs to 14 residues. CDR1 and CDR2 (germline): MGHRA, YSYEKL. The CDR3 DNA reads TGCGCCAGCCGGGAGCGAGGGGGATACAATGAGCAGTTCTTC. This sequence encodes CASRERGGYNEQFF.

As to this clonotype: A much more abundant neighbour one base away suggests this may be a read error. The chain employs TRBV7-9 and TRBJ1-1; TRBD1 matches at 8 bases. The CDR3 is made up of 15 amino acids. Germline V gene data show CDR1 as SEHNR and CDR2 as FQNEAQ (reference sequence). CDR3 amino acids: CASSFGQGRWTEALF. CDR3 sequence (DNA): TGTGCCAGCAGCTTCGGACAGGGACGGTGGACTGAAGCTCTCTTT.

On this clonotype itself: At one of its ends the junction is not consistent with the germline gene, which may arise from a read error. V gene TRBV11-2 combines with J gene TRBJ2-3; TRBD2 aligns across 11 bases. This CDR3 has 17 residues. The germline CDR1 and CDR2 sequences are SGHAT and FQNNGV. The CDR3 DNA reads TGTGTCAGCAGCCCAGGAGGTAGCGGGAGGGTGGCAGATACGCAGTATTTT. Amino acid sequence: CVSSPGGSGRVADTQYF.

The rearrangement links TRBV12-3 or TRBV12-4 to TRBJ2-3, with TRBD1 as a possible D gene (6 bases). CDR3 length: 16 residues. Trimming took 6 bases from V and 7 from J, leaving 23 bases between them. The CDR3 reads CASRHTGTPYTHTQYF. CDR3 DNA sequence: TGTGCCAGCAGGCATACCGGGACACCCTACACCCATACGCAGTATTTT.

This clonotype was recorded at least ten times. The chain couples TRBV6-5 to TRBJ1-1, with a possible D match to TRBD1 (6 bases). Per the germline V gene, CDR1 is MNHEY and CDR2 is SVGAGI. The CDR3 contains 13 residues. V gave up 2 bases and J gave up 5 bases, with 9 bases separating them. The CDR3 nucleotides read TGTGCCAGCAGTTACACAGGGTGGACTGAAGCTTTCTTT. Translation: CASSYTGWTEAFF.

This clonotype was recorded at least ten times. V is TRBV12-3 or TRBV12-4 and J is TRBJ2-6; 14 bases fit TRBD2. CDR3 length equals 21 residues. V lost 4 bases and J lost 0; bases outside the gene matches: 11. The CDR3 loop reads CASSSRGLAGGLFSGANVLTF. CDR3 sequence (DNA): TGTGCCAGCAGTTCTCGCGGACTAGCGGGGGGCCTTTTCTCTGGGGCCAACGTCCTGACTTTC.

This chain uses TRBV6-1 with TRBJ2-7; possibly TRBD2 for D (6 bases). The V and J ends lost 2 bases and 6 bases respectively, with 8 bases between them. Germline values: CDR1 MNHNS, CDR2 SASEGT. CDR3 length equals 12 residues. The CDR3 reads CASSEMGGEQYF. The CDR3 DNA is TGTGCCAGCAGTGAAATGGGGGGCGAGCAGTACTTC.

This clonotype was picked up many times. The J gene is TRBJ2-7, the V gene TRBV29-1; D unresolved. The V gene's germline CDR1 is SQVTM and CDR2 ANQGSEA. V shed 6 bases and J shed 0 bases, with 9 bases lying between them. The CDR3 length is 12 residues. The CDR3 protein is CSVRLDSYEQYF. In DNA form, the CDR3 reads TGCAGCGTGAGACTGGACTCCTACGAGCAGTACTTC.

This clonotype has a count of ten or more. V usage is TRBV4-3 and J usage is TRBJ2-3; TRBD2 aligns across 7 bases. With V trimmed by 0 bases and J by 0 bases, 6 bases remained unmatched. The V gene's germline CDR1 is LGHNA and CDR2 YSLEER. The CDR3 covers 17 residues. CDR3 region: CASSQDMISGSTDTQYF. As DNA, the CDR3 is TGCGCCAGCAGCCAAGATATGATTAGCGGGAGCACAGATACGCAGTATTTT.

The sample holds one count of this clonotype. The genes are TRBV27 and TRBJ2-7; D is undetermined. Germline assignment: CDR1 MNHEY and CDR2 SMNVEV (reference sequence). The CDR3 length is 17 residues. Trimming shortened V by 8 bases and J by 0 bases, and 23 bases separated the two germline ends. CDR3 nucleotide sequence: TGTGCCAGCGGTTCACCCCGCCTCGGGCGGAGCTCCTACGAGCAGTACTTC. Protein: CASGSPRLGRSSYEQYF.

This clonotype has a count of ten or more. This chain links TRBV20-1 with TRBJ2-7, with 9 bases that match TRBD1. J lost 3 bases, V lost 5 bases, and 5 bases had no gene match. Germline V gene data show CDR1 as DFQATT and CDR2 as SNEGSKA (reference sequence). This CDR3 region has 13 residues. DNA for the CDR3: TGCAGTGCTCCACGACAGGGGGGCTACGAGCAGTACTTC. Amino acids: CSAPRQGGYEQYF.

Ten or more counts support this clonotype. The rearrangement uses TRBV24-1 and TRBJ2-3; D might be TRBD2 (5 bases). V gave up 7 bases and J gave up 4 bases, with 5 bases separating them. CDR1 and CDR2 (germline): KGHDR, SFDVKD. The CDR3 consists of 11 residues. The CDR3 loop reads CATREADTQYF. CDR3 nucleotides: TGTGCCACCAGGGAGGCAGATACGCAGTATTTT.

The rearrangement uses TRBV19 and TRBJ1-5; 7 bases line up with TRBD1. J lost 4 bases, V lost 4 bases, and 7 bases had no gene match. The germline gives CDR1 LNHDA, CDR2 SQIVND (reference sequence). This CDR3 is built from 15 residues. CDR3 residues: CASSTGNRGNQPQHF. The CDR3 nucleotides read TGTGCCAGTAGTACCGGGAACAGGGGTAATCAGCCCCAGCATTTT.

This clonotype was detected ten times or more. The V gene is TRBV7-9, the J gene TRBJ2-3; D uncertain. The CDR3 runs 12 residues. The V and J ends lost 5 bases and 4 bases respectively, with 7 bases between them. Germline V gene sequence: CDR1 SEHNR, CDR2 FQNEAQ (reference sequence). CDR3 coding DNA: TGTGCCAGCAGCCCCGCGGCAGATACGCAGTATTTT. Protein: CASSPAADTQYF.